Below are 10 T cell receptor beta chains sequenced from a single sample in a study of beta chain features in type 1 diabetes. General study findings and limits: There was a moderate but significant shortening of TCRB CDR3s in all four CD4+ subsets of Type 1 diabetes patients.

The investigators reverse transcribed all of the isolated RNA, so they sequenced expressed TCRB transcripts. Generated by immunoSEQ multiplex PCR, the TCRdb table keeps only in-frame clones and is missing some. The table includes about 340,000 clones, roughly 12% detected once. These receptors lack a known antigen. The specimen sequenced was naive CD4+ T cells from blood. The receptors shown here come from a woman between 18 and 30 years old with type 1 diabetes.

In DNA, the CDR3 is TGTGCCAGCAGCGTAACTAGCGGCCAGGTGACCGGGGAGCTGTTTTTT. It yields the protein CASSVTSGQVTGELFF. This chain links TRBV9 with TRBJ2-2, with TRBD2 matching over 8 bases. The CDR3 extends over 16 amino acids. The J segment lost 5 bases and the V segment lost 1 base, leaving 7 bases of the junction unmatched. Per the germline V gene, CDR1 is SGDLS and CDR2 is YYNGEE.

The genes are TRBV2 and TRBJ2-7; D call uncertain. V was shortened by 2 bases and J by 2 bases, with 22 bases between the two germline ends. CDR3 length: 18 residues. Germline CDR1 is SNHLY and CDR2 is FYNNEI. The CDR3: CASSEFRVEELVPYEQYF. CDR3 nucleotides: TGTGCCAGCAGTGAATTTCGGGTAGAGGAATTAGTCCCCTACGAGCAGTACTTC.

This clone came up a few times. The rearrangement uses TRBV29-1 and TRBJ2-3; D possibly corresponds to TRBD2 (6 bases). CDR3 length equals 15 residues. The germline CDR1 and CDR2 sequences are SQVTM and ANQGSEA. V lost 6 bases and J lost 0, with 16 bases in between. The CDR3 bases are TGCAGCGTGGTTCTAGCGCCCCGTAGCACAGATACGCAGTATTTT. It codes for CSVVLAPRSTDTQYF.

This clone was recorded a few times. The chain couples TRBV11-2 to TRBJ2-3, with D possibly being TRBD2 (6 bases). The V end was cut by 5 bases, the J end by 5 bases, with 11 bases between. The CDR3 extends over 13 amino acids. CDR1 is SGHAT, CDR2 FQNNGV, per germline. This chain's CDR3 is CASSRPGGDTQYF. The CDR3 nucleotides read TGTGCCAGCAGCCGTCCCGGGGGAGATACGCAGTATTTT.

This clone has only a few counts. The rearrangement links TRBV28 to TRBJ2-1, with 9 bases identical to TRBD1. There are 17 residues in the CDR3. Germline lookup yields CDR1 MDHEN and CDR2 SYDVKM. Trimming removed 1 base from V and 5 bases from J; junction bases left unmatched: 9. CDR3 loop: CASSLFPGQGINNEQFF. The DNA for the CDR3 is TGTGCCAGCAGTTTATTCCCGGGACAGGGAATAAACAATGAGCAGTTCTTC.

This rearrangement joins TRBV29-1 to TRBJ1-2, with D unclear. Trimming removed 4 bases from V and 3 bases from J, with 15 bases in between. Germline CDR1 and CDR2: SQVTM and ANQGSEA. The CDR3 extends over 14 amino acids. The CDR3 DNA reads TGCAGCGTTGCGAGAACCGGGCGGGACTATGGCTACACCTTC. Translated: CSVARTGRDYGYTF.

This clone was detected only a few times. The chain links TRBV15 to TRBJ2-3, with a possible D match to TRBD1 (5 bases). The CDR3 runs to 15 residues. CDR1 is LNHNV, CDR2 YYDKDF, per germline (reference sequence). Trimming left V 6 bases short and J 2 bases short, with 15 bases between. The CDR3 here is CATRDTRKVTDTQYF. The CDR3 coding sequence is TGTGCCACCAGGGACACACGAAAAGTCACAGATACGCAGTATTTT.

This chain connects TRBV6-5 to TRBJ1-2, with D unresolved. There are 13 residues in the CDR3. From germline, CDR1 is MNHEY and CDR2 SVGAGI. The V gene lost 1 base and the J gene lost 2 bases, with 5 bases spanning the gap. CDR3 DNA sequence: TGTGCCAGCAGTTACTACGGGAACTATGGCTACACCTTC. Protein: CASSYYGNYGYTF.

V is TRBV27 and J is TRBJ2-1, with 8 bases matching TRBD2. The length of the CDR3 is 14 residues. CDR1 and CDR2 from the germline V gene are MNHEY and SMNVEV (reference sequence). The V and J ends lost 6 bases and 14 bases, in that order; junction bases with no gene match: 15. CDR3 region: CASSPRKSGLVEFF. In DNA, the CDR3 is TGTGCCAGCAGCCCTCGAAAGTCGGGACTAGTTGAGTTCTTC.

The chain combines TRBV18 with TRBJ2-7; 11 bases match TRBD1. Per the germline V gene, CDR1 is KGHSH and CDR2 is LQKENI. The CDR3 runs to 16 residues. J gave up 1 base and V 0 bases, and 2 bases lay outside the gene matches. CDR3 protein: CASSPPGTGGSYEQYF. CDR3 DNA: TGTGCCAGCTCACCACCAGGGACAGGGGGGTCCTACGAGCAGTACTTC.